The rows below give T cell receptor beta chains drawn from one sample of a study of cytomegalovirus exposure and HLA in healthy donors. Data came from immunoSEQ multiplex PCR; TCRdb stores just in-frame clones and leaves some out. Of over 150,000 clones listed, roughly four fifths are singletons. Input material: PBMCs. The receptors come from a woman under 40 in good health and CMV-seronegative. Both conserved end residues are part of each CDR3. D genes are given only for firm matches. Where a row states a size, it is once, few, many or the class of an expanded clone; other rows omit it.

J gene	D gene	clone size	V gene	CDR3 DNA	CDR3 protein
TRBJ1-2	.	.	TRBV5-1	TGCGCCAGCAGCTTGGAGGGGACAAAGAACTATGGCTACACCTTC	CASSLEGTKNYGYTF
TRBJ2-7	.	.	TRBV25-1	TGTGCCAGCAGTGACCACAGGGAAGACGAGCAGTACTTC	CASSDHREDEQYF
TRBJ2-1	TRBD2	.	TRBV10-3	TGTGCCATCAGTGACCCTCGGGGAGGGATGAATGAGCAGTTCTTC	CAISDPRGGMNEQFF
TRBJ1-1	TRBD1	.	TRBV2	TGTGCCAGCAAAACAGGGGTTTCGGACACTGAAGCTTTCTTT	CASKTGVSDTEAFF
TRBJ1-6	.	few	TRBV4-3	TGCGCCAGCAGCCAAGATCGGTACGGGAGCTCCTATAATTCACCCCTCCACTTT	CASSQDRYGSSYNSPLHF
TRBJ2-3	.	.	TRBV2	TGTGCCAGCAGTGAAGTACGAGTTTTCGGCACAGATACGCAGTATTTT	CASSEVRVFGTDTQYF
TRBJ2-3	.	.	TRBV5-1	TGCGCCAGCAGCTCGCCTGAGAGGGCCCACGGGACGCAGTATTTT	CASSSPERAHGTQYF
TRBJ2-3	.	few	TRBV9	TGTGCCAGCAGCGTAGCGACAGAGGGCACAGATACGCAGTATTTT	CASSVATEGTDTQYF
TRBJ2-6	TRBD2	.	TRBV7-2	TGTGCCAGCAGCTTAGTAGCGGGGGGGACGGGGGCCAACGTCCTGACTTTC	CASSLVAGGTGANVLTF
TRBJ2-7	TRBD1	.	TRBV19	TGTGCCAGTAGTATCAGGGGACAGGCACGTACCTACGAGCAGTACTTC	CASSIRGQARTYEQYF
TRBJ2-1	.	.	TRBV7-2	TGTGCCAGCAGCTTAGTTGCGGGGGCCTTCAATGAGCAGTTCTTC	CASSLVAGAFNEQFF